This T cell receptor (beta chain) was sequenced in a study of OX40 agonist ivuxolimab in advanced cancers. In the study overall: One patient with hepatocellular carcinoma and two with cutaneous melanoma, three in all, had partial responses.

The germline V gene encodes CDR1 MNHNS and CDR2 SASEGT. V dropped 10 bases and J dropped 3 bases, with 11 bases sitting between them. The CDR3 has 12 residues. Only in-frame clones appear in the TCRdb table, and some are missing; sequencing was by immunoSEQ multiplex PCR. The sample lists roughly 35,000 clones, approximately 80% occurring once. The source of this sequence is an adult with an advanced solid tumor such as melanoma, head and neck, liver or kidney cancer. This chain connects TRBV6-1 to TRBJ2-3; D unclear. Here the sequenced sample was CD4+ or CD8+ T cells sorted from blood, taken in a trial of the OX40 agonist ivuxolimab. For the CDR3, the DNA is TGTGCCATCGGAAGCCCAACAGATACGCAGTATTTT. Translating gives CAIGSPTDTQYF.